This entry is about one T cell receptor (beta chain). Sequencing ends 3 residues short of the CDR3 end; the germline J gene provides the rest. Sequenced by immunoSEQ multiplex PCR; TCRdb stores in-frame clones only, minus some. This repertoire holds tens of thousands of clones, and none appear only once. These data are taken from a study of T cell clonality in common variable immunodeficiency. This CDR3 has 15 residues. Germline assignment: CDR1 SGHRS and CDR2 YFSETQ. The V end was cut by 1 base, the J end by 4 bases, with 11 bases between. This clonotype was sampled from a person aged 18 to 75 in good health. What was sequenced was peripheral blood mononuclear cells. The rearrangement joins TRBV5-1 to TRBJ1-4; D unclear. The sequenced part of the CDR3 DNA is TGCGCCAGCAGCTTGTTCGCGGCATATAATGAAAAA. Residues: CASSLFAAYNEK. The whole CDR3 sequence reads CASSLFAAYNEKLFF.